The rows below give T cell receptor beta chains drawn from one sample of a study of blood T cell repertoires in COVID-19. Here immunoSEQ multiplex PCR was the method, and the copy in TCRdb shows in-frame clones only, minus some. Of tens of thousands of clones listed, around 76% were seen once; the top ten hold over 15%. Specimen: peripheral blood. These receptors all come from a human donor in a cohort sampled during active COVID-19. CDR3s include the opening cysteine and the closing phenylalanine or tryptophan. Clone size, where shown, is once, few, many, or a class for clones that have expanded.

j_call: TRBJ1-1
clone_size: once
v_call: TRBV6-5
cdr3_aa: CASYPGRLNTEAFF

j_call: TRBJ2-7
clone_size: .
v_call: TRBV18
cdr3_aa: CASSPGTALAYEQYF

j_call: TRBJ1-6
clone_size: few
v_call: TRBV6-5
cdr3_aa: CASSYSGTGGSPLHF

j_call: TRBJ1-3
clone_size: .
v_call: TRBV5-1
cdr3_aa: CASSLAGNSGNTIYF

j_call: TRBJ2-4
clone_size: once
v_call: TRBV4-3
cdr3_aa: CASSQEFLEYENIQYF

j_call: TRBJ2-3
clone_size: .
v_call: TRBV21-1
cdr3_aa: CASSETGRQDTQYF

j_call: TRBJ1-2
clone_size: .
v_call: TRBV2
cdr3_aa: CASKLDGPGGYTF

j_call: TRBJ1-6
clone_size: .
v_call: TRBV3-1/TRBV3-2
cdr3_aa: CASSQLAAPVSLHF

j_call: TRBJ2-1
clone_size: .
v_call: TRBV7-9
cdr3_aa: CASSLTTSGGNTNEQFF

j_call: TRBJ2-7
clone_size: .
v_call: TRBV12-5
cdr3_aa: CASGLVGRYEQYF

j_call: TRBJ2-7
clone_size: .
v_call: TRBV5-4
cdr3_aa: CASSLRQATYEQYF

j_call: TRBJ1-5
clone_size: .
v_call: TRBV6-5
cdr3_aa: CASSYAEGEQPQHF

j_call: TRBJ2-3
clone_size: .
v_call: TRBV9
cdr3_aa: CASSVATGGADTQYF

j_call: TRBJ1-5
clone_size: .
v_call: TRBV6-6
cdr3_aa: CASSFLHQPQHF